This T cell receptor (beta chain) appears in the sequencing data of a study of cytomegalovirus exposure and HLA in healthy donors. Use of 60 Vbeta and 13 Jbeta primers characterized the PCR. Assay: immunoSEQ multiplex PCR; the TCRdb copy retains only in-frame clones and omits some. Seen in this sample are 110,000 to 150,000 clones; the ten most common clones hold about 2.2%. This CDR3 comprises 13 residues. The V gene's germline CDR1 is SGDLS and CDR2 YYNGEE. V shed 9 bases and J shed 7 bases, with 17 bases lying between them. The chain combines TRBV9 with TRBJ2-1, with TRBD1 as a possible D gene (5 bases). The receptor was derived from a woman under 30 in good health and CMV-seronegative. Sequenced: PBMCs. In nucleotides, the CDR3 is TGTGCCACCCTCAGGACACTCTCGAATGAGCAGTTCTTC. The encoded protein is CATLRTLSNEQFF. Combining the CDR3 with reference TRBV9 and TRBJ2-1 gives the whole variable domain DSGVTQTPKHLITATGQRVTLRCSPRSGDLSVYWYQQSLDQGLQFLIQYYNGEERAKGNILERFSAQQFPDLHSELNLSSLELGDSALYFCATLRTLSNEQFFGPGTRLTVL.